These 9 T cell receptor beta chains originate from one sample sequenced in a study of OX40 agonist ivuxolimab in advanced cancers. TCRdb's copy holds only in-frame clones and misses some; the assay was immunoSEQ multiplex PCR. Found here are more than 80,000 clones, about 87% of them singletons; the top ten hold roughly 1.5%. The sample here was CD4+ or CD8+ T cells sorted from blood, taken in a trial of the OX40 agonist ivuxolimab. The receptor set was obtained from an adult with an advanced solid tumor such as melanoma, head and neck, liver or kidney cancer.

CDR3 in DNA: TGTGCCAGCAGCCCGAGTGGGAGGGGTGAAAAACTGTTTTTT. Translating it yields CASSPSGRGEKLFF. This chain joins TRBV11-1 and TRBJ1-4; maybe TRBD1 (5 bases). This CDR3 has 14 residues. V was cut by 5 bases and J by 7 bases, with 14 bases left in between. CDR1 and CDR2 (germline): SGHAT, FQDESV (reference sequence).

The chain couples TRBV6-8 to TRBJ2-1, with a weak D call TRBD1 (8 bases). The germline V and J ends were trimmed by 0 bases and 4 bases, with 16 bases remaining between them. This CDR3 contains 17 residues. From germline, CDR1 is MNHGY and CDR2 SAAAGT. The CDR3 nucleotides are TGTGCCAGCAGTTACTCACACAGGGGGGGCTGTTACAATGAGCAGTTCTTC. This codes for CASSYSHRGGCYNEQFF.

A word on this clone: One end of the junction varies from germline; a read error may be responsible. DNA of the CDR3: TGCGCCAGCAGGAATCTCGGTCGGGGGCCGAACGCTGAAGCTTTCTTT. Translation: CASRNLGRGPNAEAFF. V usage is TRBV10-1 and J usage is TRBJ1-1; D is possibly TRBD1 (6 bases). From germline, CDR1 is WNHNN and CDR2 SYGVQD (reference sequence). The CDR3 extends over 16 amino acids.

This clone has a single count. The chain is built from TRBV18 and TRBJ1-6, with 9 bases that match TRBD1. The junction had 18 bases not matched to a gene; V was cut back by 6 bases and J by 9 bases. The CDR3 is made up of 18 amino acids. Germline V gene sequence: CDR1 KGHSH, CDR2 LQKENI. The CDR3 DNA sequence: TGTGCCAGCTCCCAAGGAGGGGACAGGGACCTACGAGGTTCACCCCTCCACTTT. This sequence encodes CASSQGGDRDLRGSPLHF.

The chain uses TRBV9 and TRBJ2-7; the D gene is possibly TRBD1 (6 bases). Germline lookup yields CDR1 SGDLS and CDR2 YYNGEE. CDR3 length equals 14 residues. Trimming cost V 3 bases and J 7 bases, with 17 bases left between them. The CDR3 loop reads CASSAQGGPAEQYF. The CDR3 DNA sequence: TGTGCCAGCAGCGCACAGGGTGGGCCTGCTGAGCAGTACTTC.

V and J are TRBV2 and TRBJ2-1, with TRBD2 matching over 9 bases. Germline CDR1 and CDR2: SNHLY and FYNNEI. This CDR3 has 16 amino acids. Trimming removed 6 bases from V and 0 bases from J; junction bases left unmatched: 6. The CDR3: CASSPIAGASYNEQFF. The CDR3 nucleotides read TGTGCCAGCAGCCCGATAGCGGGGGCCTCCTACAATGAGCAGTTCTTC.

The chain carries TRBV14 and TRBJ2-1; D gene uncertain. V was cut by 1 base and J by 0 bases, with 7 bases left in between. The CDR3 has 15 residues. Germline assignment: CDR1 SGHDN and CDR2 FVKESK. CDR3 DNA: TGTGCCAGCAGCCAAGTGGTGGCCTCCTACAATGAGCAGTTCTTC. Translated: CASSQVVASYNEQFF.

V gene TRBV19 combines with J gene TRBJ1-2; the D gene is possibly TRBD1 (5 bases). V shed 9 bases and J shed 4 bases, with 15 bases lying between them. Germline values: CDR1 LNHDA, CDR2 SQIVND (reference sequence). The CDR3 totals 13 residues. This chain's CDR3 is CASRREGLYGYTF. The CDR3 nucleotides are TGTGCCAGCCGCCGGGAGGGACTCTATGGCTACACCTTC.

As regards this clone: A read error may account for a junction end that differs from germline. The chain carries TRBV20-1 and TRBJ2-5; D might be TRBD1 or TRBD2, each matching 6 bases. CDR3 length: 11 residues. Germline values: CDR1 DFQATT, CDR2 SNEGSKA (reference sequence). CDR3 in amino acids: CRAKGGETQYF. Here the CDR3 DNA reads TGCAGGGCTAAAGGGGGGGAGACCCAGTACTTC.